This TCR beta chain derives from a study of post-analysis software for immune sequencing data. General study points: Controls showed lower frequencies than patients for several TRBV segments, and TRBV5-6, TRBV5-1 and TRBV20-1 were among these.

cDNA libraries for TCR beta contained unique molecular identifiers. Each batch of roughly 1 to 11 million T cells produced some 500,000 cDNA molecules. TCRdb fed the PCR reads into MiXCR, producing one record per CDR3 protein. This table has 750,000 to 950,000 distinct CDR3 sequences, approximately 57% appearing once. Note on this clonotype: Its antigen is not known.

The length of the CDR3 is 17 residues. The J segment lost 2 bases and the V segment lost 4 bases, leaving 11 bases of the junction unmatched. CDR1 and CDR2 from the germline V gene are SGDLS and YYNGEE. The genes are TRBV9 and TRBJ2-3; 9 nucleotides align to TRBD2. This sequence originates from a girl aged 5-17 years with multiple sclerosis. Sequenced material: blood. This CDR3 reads CASSPRRERGVTDTQYF. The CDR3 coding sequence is TGTGCCAGCAGCCCCCGAAGGGAGCGGGGGGTCACAGATACGCAGTATTTT.